This T cell receptor beta chain was observed in a study of control samples from healthy donors and cancer patients. The table came from immunoSEQ multiplex PCR; TCRdb's copy has only in-frame clones and leaves some out. Of 95,000 to 150,000 clones in the sample, about nine tenths are singletons; the top ten hold 7.8%. From germline, CDR1 is MNHEY and CDR2 SMNVEV (reference sequence). CDR3 length equals 14 residues. Trimming pared 3 bases from V and 2 bases from J, leaving 9 bases between. This clone was detected once. The receptor was isolated from a woman between 18 and 30 years old in good health. This chain connects TRBV27 to TRBJ2-3; D gene uncertain. Input material: blood. The CDR3 here is CASSFLSDTDTQYF. The DNA for the CDR3 is TGTGCCAGCAGTTTTTTGTCCGACACAGATACGCAGTATTTT.